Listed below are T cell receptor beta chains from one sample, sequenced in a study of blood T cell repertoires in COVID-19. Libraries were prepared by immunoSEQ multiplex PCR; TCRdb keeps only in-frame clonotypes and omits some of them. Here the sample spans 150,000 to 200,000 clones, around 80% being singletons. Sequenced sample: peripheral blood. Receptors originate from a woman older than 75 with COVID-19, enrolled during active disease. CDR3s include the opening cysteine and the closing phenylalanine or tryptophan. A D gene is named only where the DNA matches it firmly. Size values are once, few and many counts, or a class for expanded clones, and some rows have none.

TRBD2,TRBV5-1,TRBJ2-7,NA,CASSLVGGLAAYEQYF,TGCGCCAGCAGCCTTGTTGGAGGACTAGCGGCATACGAGCAGTACTTC
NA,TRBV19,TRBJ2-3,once,CASSIGWPGGTDTQYF,TGTGCCAGTAGTATAGGCTGGCCAGGGGGGACAGATACGCAGTATTTT
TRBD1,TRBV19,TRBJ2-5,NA,CASSRGAGTGQETQYF,TGTGCCAGTAGTAGAGGGGCCGGGACAGGCCAAGAGACCCAGTACTTC
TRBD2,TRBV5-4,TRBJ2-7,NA,CASSRRGAGGPYEQYF,TGTGCCAGCAGCCGGAGGGGGGCGGGAGGGCCATACGAGCAGTACTTC
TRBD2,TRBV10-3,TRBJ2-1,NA,CAIRQQRGVYNEQFF,TGTGCCATCAGACAGCAGCGGGGGGTTTACAATGAGCAGTTCTTC
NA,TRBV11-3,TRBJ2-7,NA,CASSLSLAGEQYF,TGTGCCAGCAGCTTAAGTCTAGCTGGCGAGCAGTACTTC
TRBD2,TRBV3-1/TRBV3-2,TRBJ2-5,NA,CASSQYGTRAQETQYF,TGTGCCAGCAGCCAGTACGGGACTAGGGCTCAAGAGACCCAGTACTTC
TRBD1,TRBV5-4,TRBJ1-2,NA,CASSSGQNYGYTF,TGTGCCAGCAGCTCGGGACAGAACTATGGCTACACCTTC
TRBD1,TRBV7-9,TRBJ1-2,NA,CASSSPGQGSHYGYTF,TGTGCCAGCAGCTCACCGGGACAGGGGAGTCACTATGGCTACACCTTC
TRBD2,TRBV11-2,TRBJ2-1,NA,CASSLDVSGSYNEQFF,TGTGCCAGCAGCTTAGATGTTAGCGGGAGCTACAATGAGCAGTTCTTC
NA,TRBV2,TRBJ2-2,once,CASSERRAGELFF,TGTGCCAGCAGTGAGAGGCGGGCCGGGGAGCTGTTTTTT
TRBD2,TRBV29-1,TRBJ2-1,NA,CSVELAGVQQFF,TGCAGCGTTGAACTAGCGGGAGTTCAACAGTTCTTC
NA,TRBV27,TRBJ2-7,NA,CASSPLGGSYEQYF,TGTGCCAGCAGTCCGCTCGGCGGGTCCTACGAGCAGTACTTC
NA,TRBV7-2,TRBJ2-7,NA,CASSLSAPRGGSSEQYF,TGTGCCAGCAGCTTATCGGCCCCTCGTGGAGGGAGTTCCGAGCAGTACTTC
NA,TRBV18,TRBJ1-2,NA,CASSPPYDNTF,TGTGCCAGCTCACCACCGTATGACAACACCTTC
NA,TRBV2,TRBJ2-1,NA,CASSGLSEDEQFF,TGTGCCAGCAGTGGGCTTTCGGAGGATGAGCAGTTCTTC
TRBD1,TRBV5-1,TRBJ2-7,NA,CASSTGTGSVEQYF,TGCGCCAGCAGCACCGGGACAGGTTCGGTCGAGCAGTACTTC
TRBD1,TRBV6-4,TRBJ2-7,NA,CASGKKRGQGSYEQYF,TGTGCCAGCGGAAAAAAAAGGGGACAGGGAAGCTACGAGCAGTACTTC
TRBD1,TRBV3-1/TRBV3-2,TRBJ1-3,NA,CASSRQGLAGNTIYF,TGTGCCAGCAGCCGACAGGGACTAGCTGGAAACACCATATATTTT
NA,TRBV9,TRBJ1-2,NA,CASSAQDGVRPYGYTF,TGTGCCAGCAGCGCCCAGGACGGGGTACGTCCTTATGGCTACACCTTC
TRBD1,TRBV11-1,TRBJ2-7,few,CASSPSEYRGHYEQYF,TGTGCCAGCAGCCCAAGTGAATACAGGGGGCACTACGAGCAGTACTTC
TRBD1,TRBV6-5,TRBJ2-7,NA,CASTPGDRGAYEQYF,TGTGCCAGCACCCCCGGTGACAGGGGAGCCTACGAGCAGTACTTC
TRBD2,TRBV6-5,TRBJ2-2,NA,CASSFGLAGGGELFF,TGTGCCAGCAGTTTCGGACTAGCGGGAGGCGGGGAGCTGTTTTTT
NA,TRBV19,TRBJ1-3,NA,CASSIGQGNTIYF,TGTGCCAGTAGTATAGGACAGGGAAACACCATATATTTT
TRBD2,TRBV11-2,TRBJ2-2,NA,CASSLTSGGDGELFF,TGTGCCAGCAGCTTAACTAGCGGGGGGGACGGGGAGCTGTTTTTT
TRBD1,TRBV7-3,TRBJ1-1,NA,CASSFTGVATEAFF,TGTGCCAGCAGCTTTACAGGGGTGGCCACTGAAGCTTTCTTT
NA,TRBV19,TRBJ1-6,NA,CASSALVNPRGSSNSPLHF,TGTGCCAGTAGTGCCCTGGTAAACCCACGGGGAAGTAGCAATTCACCCCTCCACTTT
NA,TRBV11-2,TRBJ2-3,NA,CASSLENDLLTGNSTQYF,TGTGCCAGCAGCTTAGAAAACGACCTTTTAACAGGGAATAGTACGCAGTATTTT
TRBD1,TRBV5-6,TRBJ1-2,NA,CASSPTGTNYGYTF,TGTGCCAGCAGCCCGACAGGGACTAACTATGGCTACACCTTC
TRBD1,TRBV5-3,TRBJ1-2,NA,CARSGRQGPNYGYTF,TGTGCCAGAAGCGGGCGACAGGGACCTAACTATGGCTACACCTTC
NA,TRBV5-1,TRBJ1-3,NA,CASSLDEGFAGNTIYF,TGCGCCAGCAGCTTGGATGAGGGATTTGCTGGAAACACCATATATTTT
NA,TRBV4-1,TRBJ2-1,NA,CASSLPYGTSIYNEQFF,TGCGCCAGCAGCCTCCCATATGGGACTTCCATTTACAATGAGCAGTTCTTC
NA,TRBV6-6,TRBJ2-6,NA,CASRDSSSGANVLTF,TGTGCCAGCAGGGACAGTTCCTCTGGGGCCAACGTCCTGACTTTC
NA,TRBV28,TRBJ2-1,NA,CASSFGLSYNEQFF,TGTGCCAGCAGTTTCGGACTTTCCTACAATGAGCAGTTCTTC
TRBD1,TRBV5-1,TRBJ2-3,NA,CASSIDRGHTDTQYF,TGCGCCAGCAGCATCGACAGGGGGCACACAGATACGCAGTATTTT
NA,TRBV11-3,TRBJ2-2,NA,CASKEPMAGWTGELFF,TGTGCCAGCAAGGAACCTATGGCAGGGTGGACCGGGGAGCTGTTTTTT
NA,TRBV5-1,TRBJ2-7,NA,CASSSDSSYEQYF,TGCGCCAGCAGCTCGGACAGCTCCTACGAGCAGTACTTC
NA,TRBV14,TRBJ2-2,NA,CASSHTGSGSTGELFF,TGTGCCAGCAGCCACACAGGGTCAGGATCCACCGGGGAGCTGTTTTTT
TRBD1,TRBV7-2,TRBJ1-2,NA,CASSPRTGREDGYTF,TGTGCCAGCAGCCCGCGGACAGGGAGAGAAGATGGCTACACCTTC
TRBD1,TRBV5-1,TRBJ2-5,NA,CASSFQGEETQYF,TGCGCCAGCAGCTTCCAGGGGGAAGAGACCCAGTACTTC
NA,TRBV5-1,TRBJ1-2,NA,CASSYYDRIGYGYTF,TGCGCCAGCAGCTATTACGACAGGATAGGCTATGGCTACACCTTC
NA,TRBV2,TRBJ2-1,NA,CASSGVRSYNEQFF,TGTGCCAGCAGTGGTGTGCGCTCCTACAATGAGCAGTTCTTC
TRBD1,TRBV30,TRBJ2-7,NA,CAWSRDSSYEQYF,TGTGCCTGGAGTCGGGACAGCAGCTACGAGCAGTACTTC
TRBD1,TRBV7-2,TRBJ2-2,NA,CASSPRQGALYTGELFF,TGTGCCAGCAGCCCAAGACAGGGGGCGCTGTATACCGGGGAGCTGTTTTTT
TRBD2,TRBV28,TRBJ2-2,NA,CASSLPRGLAPNTGELFF,TGTGCCAGCAGTTTACCCCGGGGACTAGCGCCGAACACCGGGGAGCTGTTTTTT
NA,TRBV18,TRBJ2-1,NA,CASSLGGHYNEQFF,TGTGCCAGCTCACTGGGGGGGCATTACAATGAGCAGTTCTTC
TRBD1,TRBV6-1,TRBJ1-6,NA,CASSERFGGQSYNSPLHF,TGTGCCAGCAGTGAAAGGTTTGGGGGACAGAGCTATAATTCACCCCTCCACTTT
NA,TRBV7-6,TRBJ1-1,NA,CASSLALRGTEAFF,TGTGCCAGCAGCTTAGCGCTCAGGGGCACTGAAGCTTTCTTT
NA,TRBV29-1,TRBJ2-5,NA,CSVLTGSSETQYF,TGCAGCGTTCTCACAGGGTCCTCAGAGACCCAGTACTTC
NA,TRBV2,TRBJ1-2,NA,CASSGDNYNYGYTF,TGTGCCAGCAGTGGAGACAATTATAACTATGGCTACACCTTC
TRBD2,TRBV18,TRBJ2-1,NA,CASSLTSGVGNEQFF,TGTGCCAGCTCTCTGACTAGCGGGGTTGGCAATGAGCAGTTCTTC
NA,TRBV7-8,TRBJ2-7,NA,CASSSGGTETIVYEQYF,TGTGCCAGCAGCTCGGGGGGGACAGAGACAATAGTCTACGAGCAGTACTTC
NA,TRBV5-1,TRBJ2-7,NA,CASSLGRVPYEQYF,TGCGCCAGCAGCTTGGGCAGGGTCCCCTACGAGCAGTACTTC
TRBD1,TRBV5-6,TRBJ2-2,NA,CASSPDRGKNTGELFF,TGTGCCAGCAGCCCCGACAGGGGAAAGAACACCGGGGAGCTGTTTTTT
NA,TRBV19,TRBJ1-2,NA,CASSPGRPSINYGYTF,TGTGCCAGTAGTCCAGGGCGGCCCTCCATTAACTATGGCTACACCTTC
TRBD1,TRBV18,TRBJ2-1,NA,CASSSGTGGNEQFF,TGTGCCAGCTCATCAGGGACAGGCGGAAATGAGCAGTTCTTC
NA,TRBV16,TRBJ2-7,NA,CASSQTSPRYEQYF,TGTGCCAGCAGCCAAACCTCTCCTAGGTACGAGCAGTACTTC
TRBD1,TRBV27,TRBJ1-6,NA,CASSLEGPGQGSYNSPLHF,TGTGCCAGCAGCCTTGAGGGGCCGGGACAGGGCTCCTATAATTCACCCCTCCACTTT
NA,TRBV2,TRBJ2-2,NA,CASRGIVANTGELFF,TGTGCCAGCCGCGGGATTGTAGCGAACACCGGGGAGCTGTTTTTT